In this sample, the clone carrying this T cell receptor beta chain turned up a few times. What it binds is not known. The sample originates from a study of T cells in Graves' hyperthyroidism and ophthalmopathy. General study findings and limits: Model predictions of ophthalmopathy came a median 6.5 months before onset.

CDR1 is SGHTA, CDR2 FQGNSA, per germline. The ends lost 5 bases at V and 5 bases at J; junction bases unmatched: 8. This CDR3 region has 16 residues. TCR beta CDR3 regions were amplified from RNA. RT-PCR in the first round (using the HTBI primer set) targeted the TCR CDR3. TCRdb reprocessed the multiplex PCR reads via MiXCR and lists one record per CDR3 protein. The sample has roughly 280,000 distinct CDR3 sequences, roughly 22% seen once; the top ten hold around 64%. This chain uses TRBV7-2 with TRBJ2-1, with 11 bases matching TRBD2. The receptor comes from a man under 40 with Graves' ophthalmopathy. Sequencing used blood. The DNA for the CDR3 is TGTGCCAGCAGCATGGGACTAGCGGATCTTGACAATGAGCAGTTCTTC. Translating gives CASSMGLADLDNEQFF. The full variable domain, in which reference TRBV7-2 and TRBJ2-1 provide the parts outside the CDR3, is GAGVSQSPSNKVTEKGKDVELRCDPISGHTALYWYRQSLGQGLEFLIYFQGNSAPDKSGLPSDRFSAERTGGSVSTLTIQRTQQEDSAVYLCASSMGLADLDNEQFFGPGTRLTVL.